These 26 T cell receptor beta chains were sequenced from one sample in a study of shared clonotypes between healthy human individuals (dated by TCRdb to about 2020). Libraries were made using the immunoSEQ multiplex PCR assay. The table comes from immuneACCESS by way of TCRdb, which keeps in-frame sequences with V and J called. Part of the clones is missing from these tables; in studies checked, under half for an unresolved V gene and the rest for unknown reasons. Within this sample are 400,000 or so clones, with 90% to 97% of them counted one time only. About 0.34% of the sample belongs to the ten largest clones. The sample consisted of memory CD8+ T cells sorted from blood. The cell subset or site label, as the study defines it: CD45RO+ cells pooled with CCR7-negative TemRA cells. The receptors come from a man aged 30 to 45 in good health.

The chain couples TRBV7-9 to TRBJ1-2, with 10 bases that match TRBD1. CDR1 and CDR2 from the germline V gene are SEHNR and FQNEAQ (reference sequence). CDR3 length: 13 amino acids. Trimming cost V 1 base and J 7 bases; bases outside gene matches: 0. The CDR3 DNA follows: TGTGCCAGCAGCTTAGGGACAGGGGGTGGCTACACCTTC. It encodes CASSLGTGGGYTF.

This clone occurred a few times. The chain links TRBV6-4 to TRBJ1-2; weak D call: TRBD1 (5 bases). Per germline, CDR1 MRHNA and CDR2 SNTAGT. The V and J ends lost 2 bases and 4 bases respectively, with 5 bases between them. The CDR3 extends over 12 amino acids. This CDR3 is CASSDRGYGYTF. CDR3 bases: TGTGCCAGCAGTGACAGGGGCTATGGCTACACCTTC.

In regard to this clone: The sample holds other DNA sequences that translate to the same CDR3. The CDR3, as DNA: TGCGCCAGCAGCTTGACAGCTACCTACGAGCAGTACTTC. It encodes CASSLTATYEQYF. The chain links TRBV5-1 to TRBJ2-7; D is unclear. This CDR3 has 13 amino acids. The V gene's germline CDR1 is SGHRS and CDR2 YFSETQ. Trimming removed 1 base at V and 2 bases at J, with 7 bases between.

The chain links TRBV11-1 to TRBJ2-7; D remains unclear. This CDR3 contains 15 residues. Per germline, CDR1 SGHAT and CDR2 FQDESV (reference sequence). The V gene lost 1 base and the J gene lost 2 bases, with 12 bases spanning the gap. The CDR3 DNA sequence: TGTGCCAGCAGCTTAGAGTGGCAGGCCACCTACGAGCAGTACTTC. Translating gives CASSLEWQATYEQYF.

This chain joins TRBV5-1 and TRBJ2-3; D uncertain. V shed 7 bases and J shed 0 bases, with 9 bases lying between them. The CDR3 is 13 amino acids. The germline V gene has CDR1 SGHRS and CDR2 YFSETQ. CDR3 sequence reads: CASLGGSTDTQYF. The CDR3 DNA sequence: TGCGCCAGCCTCGGTGGGAGCACAGATACGCAGTATTTT.

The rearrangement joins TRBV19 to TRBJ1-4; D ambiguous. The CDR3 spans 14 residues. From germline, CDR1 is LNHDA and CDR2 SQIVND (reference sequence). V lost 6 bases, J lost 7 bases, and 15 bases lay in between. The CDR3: CASRTRKDGEKLFF. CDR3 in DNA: TGTGCCAGTAGGACACGGAAAGACGGTGAAAAACTGTTTTTT.

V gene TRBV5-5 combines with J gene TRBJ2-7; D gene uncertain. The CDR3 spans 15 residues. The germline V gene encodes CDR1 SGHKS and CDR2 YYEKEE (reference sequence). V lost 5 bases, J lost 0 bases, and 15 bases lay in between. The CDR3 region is CASSVQLVSSYEQYF. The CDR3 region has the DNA TGTGCCAGCAGTGTCCAACTCGTAAGCTCCTACGAGCAGTACTTC.

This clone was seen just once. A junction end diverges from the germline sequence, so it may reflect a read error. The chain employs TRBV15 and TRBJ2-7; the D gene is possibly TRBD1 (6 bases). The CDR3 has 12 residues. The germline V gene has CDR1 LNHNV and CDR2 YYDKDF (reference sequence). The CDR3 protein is CATSSQGYGQYF. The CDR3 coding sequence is TGTGCCACCAGCAGTCAGGGGTACGGGCAGTACTTC.

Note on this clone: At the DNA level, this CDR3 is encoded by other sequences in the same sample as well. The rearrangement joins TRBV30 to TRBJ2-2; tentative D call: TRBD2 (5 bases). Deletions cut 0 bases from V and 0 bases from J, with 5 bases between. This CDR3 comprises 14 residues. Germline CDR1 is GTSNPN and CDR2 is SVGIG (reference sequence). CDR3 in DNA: TGTGCCTGGAGTGTACTAGCGAACACCGGGGAGCTGTTTTTT. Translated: CAWSVLANTGELFF.

The CDR3 nucleotides are TGCGCCAGCAGCTTGGGGACAGGGGGGCTAAATCAGCCCCAGCATTTT. Encoded protein: CASSLGTGGLNQPQHF. The chain couples TRBV5-1 to TRBJ1-5, with 10 bases matching TRBD1. Germline V CDR1 and CDR2: SGHRS, YFSETQ. CDR3 length equals 16 residues. Unmatched junction bases numbered 4, after V lost 0 bases and J lost 4 bases.

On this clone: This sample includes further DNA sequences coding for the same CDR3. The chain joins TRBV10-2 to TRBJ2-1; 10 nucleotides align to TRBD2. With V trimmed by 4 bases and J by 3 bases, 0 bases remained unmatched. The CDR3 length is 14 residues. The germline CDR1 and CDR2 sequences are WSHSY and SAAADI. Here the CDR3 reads CASSGTSGYNEQFF. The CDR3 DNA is TGCGCCAGCAGTGGGACTAGCGGCTACAATGAGCAGTTCTTC.

CDR3 DNA sequence: TGCAGTGCTAGCGCCGGGTATGGCTACACCTTC. It is translated as CSASAGYGYTF. The chain joins TRBV20-1 to TRBJ1-2; D not certain. The CDR3 runs 11 residues. Trimming took 3 bases from V and 5 from J, leaving 7 bases between them. Germline V gives CDR1 DFQATT, CDR2 SNEGSKA (reference sequence).

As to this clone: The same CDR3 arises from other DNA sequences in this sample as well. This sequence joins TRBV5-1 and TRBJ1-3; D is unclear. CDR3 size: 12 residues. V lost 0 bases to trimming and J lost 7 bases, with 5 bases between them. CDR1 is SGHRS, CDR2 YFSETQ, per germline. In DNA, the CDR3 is TGCGCCAGCAGCTTGGTGGGGAACACCATATATTTT. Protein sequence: CASSLVGNTIYF.

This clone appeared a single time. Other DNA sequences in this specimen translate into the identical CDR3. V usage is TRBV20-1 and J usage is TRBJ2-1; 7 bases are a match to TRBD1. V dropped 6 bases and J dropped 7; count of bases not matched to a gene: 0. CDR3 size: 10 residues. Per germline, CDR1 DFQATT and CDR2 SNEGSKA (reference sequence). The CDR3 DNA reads TGCAGTGCGACAGGGAATGAGCAGTTCTTC. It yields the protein CSATGNEQFF.

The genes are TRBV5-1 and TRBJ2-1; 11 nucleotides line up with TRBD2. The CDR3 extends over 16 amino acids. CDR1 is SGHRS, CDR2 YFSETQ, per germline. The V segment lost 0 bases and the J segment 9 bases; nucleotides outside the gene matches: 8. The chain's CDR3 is CASSLELLGTSGEQFF. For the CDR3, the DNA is TGCGCCAGCAGCTTGGAGCTGCTAGGGACTAGCGGTGAGCAGTTCTTC.

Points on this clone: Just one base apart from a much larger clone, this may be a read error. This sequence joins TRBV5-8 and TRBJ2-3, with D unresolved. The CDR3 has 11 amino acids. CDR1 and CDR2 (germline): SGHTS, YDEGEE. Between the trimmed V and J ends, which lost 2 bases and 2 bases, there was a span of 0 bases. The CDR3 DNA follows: TGTGCCAGCAGCTTCACAGATACGCAGTATTTT. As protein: CASSFTDTQYF.

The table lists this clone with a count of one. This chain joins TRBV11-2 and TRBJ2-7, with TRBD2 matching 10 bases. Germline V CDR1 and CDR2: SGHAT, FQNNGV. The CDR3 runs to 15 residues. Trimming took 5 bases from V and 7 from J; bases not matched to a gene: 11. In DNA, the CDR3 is TGTGCCAGCAGCCCCGGAAAACTAGCGGGACGGGAGCAGTACTTC. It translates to CASSPGKLAGREQYF.

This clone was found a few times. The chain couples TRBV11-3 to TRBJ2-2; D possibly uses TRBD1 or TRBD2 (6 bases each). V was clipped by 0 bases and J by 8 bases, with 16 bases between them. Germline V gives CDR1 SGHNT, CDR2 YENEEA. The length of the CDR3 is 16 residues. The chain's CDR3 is CASSLDGGRYGGELFF. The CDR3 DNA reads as TGTGCCAGCAGCTTAGATGGGGGGCGGTACGGAGGGGAGCTGTTTTTT.

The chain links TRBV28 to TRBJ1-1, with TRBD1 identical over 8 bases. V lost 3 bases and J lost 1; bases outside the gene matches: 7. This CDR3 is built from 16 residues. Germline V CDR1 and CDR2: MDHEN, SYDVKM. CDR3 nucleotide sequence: TGTGCCAGCAGTTTGGTGACAGGGGTCAAGAACACTGAAGCTTTCTTT. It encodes CASSLVTGVKNTEAFF. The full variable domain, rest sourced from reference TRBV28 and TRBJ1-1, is DVKVTQSSRYLVKRTGEKVFLECVQDMDHENMFWYRQDPGLGLRLIYFSYDVKMKEKGDIPEGYSVSREKKERFSLILESASTNQTSMYLCASSLVTGVKNTEAFFGQGTRLTVV.

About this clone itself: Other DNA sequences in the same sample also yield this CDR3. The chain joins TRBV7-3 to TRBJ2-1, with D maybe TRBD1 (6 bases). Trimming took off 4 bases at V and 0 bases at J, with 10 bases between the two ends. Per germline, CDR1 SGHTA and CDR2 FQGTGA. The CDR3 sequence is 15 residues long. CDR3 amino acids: CASSSKGGSYNEQFF. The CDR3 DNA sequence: TGTGCCAGCAGCTCGAAAGGGGGCTCCTACAATGAGCAGTTCTTC. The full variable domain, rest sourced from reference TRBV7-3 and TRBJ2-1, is GAGVSQTPSNKVTEKGKYVELRCDPISGHTALYWYRQSLGQGPEFLIYFQGTGAADDSGLPNDRFFAVRPEGSVSTLKIQRTERGDSAVYLCASSSKGGSYNEQFFGPGTRLTVL.

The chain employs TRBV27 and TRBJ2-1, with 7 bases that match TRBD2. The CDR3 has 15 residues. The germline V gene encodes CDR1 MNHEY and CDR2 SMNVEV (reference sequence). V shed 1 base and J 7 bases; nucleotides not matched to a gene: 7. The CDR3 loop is CASSLLAGVVNEQFF. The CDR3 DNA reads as TGTGCCAGCAGTTTATTGGCGGGAGTAGTGAATGAGCAGTTCTTC.

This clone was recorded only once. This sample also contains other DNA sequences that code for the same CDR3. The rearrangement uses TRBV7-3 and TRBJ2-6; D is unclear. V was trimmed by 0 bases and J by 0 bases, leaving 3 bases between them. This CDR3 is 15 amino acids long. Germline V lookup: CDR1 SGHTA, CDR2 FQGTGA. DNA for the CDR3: TGTGCCAGCAGCTTAACCAGCTCTGGGGCCAACGTCCTGACTTTC. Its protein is CASSLTSSGANVLTF.

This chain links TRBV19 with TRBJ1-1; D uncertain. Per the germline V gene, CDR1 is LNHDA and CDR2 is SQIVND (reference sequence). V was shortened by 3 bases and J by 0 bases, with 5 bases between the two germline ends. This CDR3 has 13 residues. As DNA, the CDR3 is TGTGCCAGTAGTATTAAAATGAACACTGAAGCTTTCTTT. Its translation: CASSIKMNTEAFF.

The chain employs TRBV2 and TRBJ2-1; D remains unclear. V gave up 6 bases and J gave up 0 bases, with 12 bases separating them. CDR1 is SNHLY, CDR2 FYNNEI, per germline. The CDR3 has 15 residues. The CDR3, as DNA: TGTGCCAGCAGGGCCATAGTAGGCTCCTACAATGAGCAGTTCTTC. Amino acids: CASRAIVGSYNEQFF.

CDR3 nucleotide sequence: TGTGCCAGCAGCCTGATAGCGGGAGGGACCTACAATGAGCAGTTCTTC. This translates into CASSLIAGGTYNEQFF. This chain uses TRBV7-8 with TRBJ2-1; 11 bases match TRBD2. Germline-derived CDR1 and CDR2 are SGHVS and FQNEAQ. Losses at the gene ends were 5 bases for V and 2 bases for J; bases not matched to a gene: 5. The CDR3 length is 16 residues.

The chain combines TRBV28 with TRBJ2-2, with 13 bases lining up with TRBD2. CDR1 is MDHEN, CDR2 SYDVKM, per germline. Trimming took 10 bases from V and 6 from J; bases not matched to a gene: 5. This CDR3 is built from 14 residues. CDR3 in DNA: TGTGCCATCTGGACTAGCGGGAGTCCCGGGGAGCTGTTTTTT. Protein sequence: CAIWTSGSPGELFF.